This TCR beta chain emerged from a study of T cells after yellow fever vaccination. TCRdb reprocessed the 5' RACE reads via MiXCR and lists one record per CDR3 protein. The sample consists of nearly 550,000 distinct CDR3 sequences, roughly 21% of them appearing once. This clonotype was counted a few times. The J segment lost 4 bases and the V segment lost 3 bases, leaving 8 bases of the junction unmatched. The length of the CDR3 is 16 residues. Germline V gene lookup returns CDR1 SGDLS and CDR2 YYNGEE. The chain combines TRBV9 with TRBJ2-1; 9 bases map to TRBD2. This TCR came from a man aged 25-45 years who received the YFV17D yellow fever vaccine. The starting material was PBMCs, obtained 15 days after the yellow fever booster vaccination. CDR3 coding DNA: TGTGCCAGCAGCGCATTGCTAGCGGGAACTTACAATGAGCAGTTCTTC. This translates into CASSALLAGTYNEQFF.